The sequence of this T cell receptor (beta chain) was determined in a study of cytomegalovirus exposure and HLA in healthy donors. Study-wide points: Evidence from a later analysis indicated that most CMV-associated TCR beta chains looked HLA-restricted.

Comment on this clone: Antigen specificity is unknown.

At collection, donors were nominally healthy, but unrecorded immune exposures were probable. The PCR made use of 60 Vbeta and 13 Jbeta primers. Data came from immunoSEQ multiplex PCR; TCRdb stores just in-frame clones and leaves some out. The sample has 150,000 or so clones; about 70% are singletons. V lost 0 bases and J 7 bases, leaving 6 bases between the germline ends. CDR1 is LGHNA, CDR2 YSLEER, per germline. The CDR3 has 12 residues. This clonotype was obtained from a man aged 18 to 30 in good health and CMV-seronegative. J is TRBJ1-1 and V is TRBV4-3, with D perhaps matching TRBD1 (5 bases). The sample taken for sequencing was PBMCs. The DNA of the CDR3 is TGCGCCAGCAGCCAAGAGGGACTTGAAGCTTTCTTT. Its protein product is CASSQEGLEAFF.